These 20 T cell receptor beta chains originate from one sample sequenced in a study of blood T cells in healthy people across ages. Using a J-beta primer mix together with a sample-barcoded 5' primer, a second PCR was run for roughly 7 to 12 cycles. TCRdb redid the calling of the 5' RACE reads with MiXCR, one entry per CDR3 protein. The data contain over 1,500,000 distinct CDR3 sequences, approximately 50% of them seen just once; the ten biggest clones take up more than 2%. Specimen: blood. These receptors originate from a middle-aged woman in good health.

The rearrangement uses TRBV24-1 and TRBJ1-1; D uncertain. The CDR3 runs 13 residues. CDR1 is KGHDR and CDR2 is SFDVKD in the germline V gene. The V end was cut by 12 bases, the J end by 1 base, with 14 bases between. The CDR3 sequence is CAPKEGPNTEAFF. CDR3 DNA sequence: TGTGCCCCCAAAGAGGGCCCGAACACTGAAGCTTTCTTT.

The CDR3 here is CASSLASGTGLIYEQYF. The CDR3 region has the DNA TGTGCCAGCAGCTTAGCCTCCGGGACAGGGCTTATTTACGAGCAGTACTTC. The V gene is TRBV7-2, the J gene TRBJ2-7; 9 bases line up with TRBD1. Germline assignment: CDR1 SGHTA and CDR2 FQGNSA. Unmatched junction bases numbered 10, after V lost 0 bases and J lost 4 bases. This CDR3 is built from 17 residues.

This clonotype has more than one count but fewer than ten. This chain joins TRBV20-1 and TRBJ2-3; 12 bases align to TRBD2. The length of the CDR3 is 15 residues. Germline V gene data show CDR1 as DFQATT and CDR2 as SNEGSKA (reference sequence). V was pared by 1 base and J by 4 bases, with 3 bases of the junction left unmatched. CDR3 loop: CSARAPSGGADTQYF. The CDR3, as DNA: TGCAGTGCTAGAGCTCCTAGCGGGGGGGCAGATACGCAGTATTTT.

V gene TRBV7-2 combines with J gene TRBJ2-3; 7 nucleotides match TRBD1. The CDR3 is 12 residues long. The V segment lost 10 bases and the J segment 1 base; nucleotides outside the gene matches: 2. Per the germline V gene, CDR1 is SGHTA and CDR2 is FQGNSA. The CDR3 loop is CAIGTGTDTQYF. CDR3 bases: TGTGCCATCGGGACAGGCACAGATACGCAGTATTTT.

Many counts were recorded for this clonotype. The CDR3 is CASSLASGASTDTQYF. CDR3 bases: TGCGCCAGCAGCTTGGCGAGCGGGGCTAGCACAGATACGCAGTATTTT. The chain links TRBV5-1 to TRBJ2-3; 7 bases line up with TRBD2. Trimming at V came to 0 bases and at J to 0 bases, leaving 4 bases not matched to a gene. Looked up from germline, CDR1 is SGHRS and CDR2 is YFSETQ. The CDR3 is 16 residues long.

Turning to this clonotype: This may be a read error: a much more frequent sequence differs by one nucleotide. The chain employs TRBV7-2 and TRBJ2-7, with D perhaps matching TRBD1 (5 bases). Trimming stripped 5 bases from V and 2 bases from J, with 13 bases between. Per the germline V gene, CDR1 is SGHTA and CDR2 is FQGNSA. The CDR3 sequence is 14 residues long. The CDR3 DNA follows: TGTGCCAGCAGCGTGGTCCAGGGAACCTACGAGCAGTACTTC. Protein product: CASSVVQGTYEQYF.

This clonotype has just a few counts. The chain carries TRBV20-1 and TRBJ2-3; no clear D gene. The CDR3 is 12 amino acids. The V end was cut by 8 bases, the J end by 1 base, with 10 bases between. The V gene's germline CDR1 is DFQATT and CDR2 SNEGSKA (reference sequence). The CDR3 loop reads CSIRRGTDTQYF. CDR3 sequence (DNA): TGCAGTATTCGCCGTGGCACAGATACGCAGTATTTT.

This clonotype was seen a few times. The V call is TRBV20-1, the J call TRBJ2-5; 7 positions agree with TRBD2. This CDR3 region has 16 residues. V shed 6 bases and J 2 bases; nucleotides not matched to a gene: 15. Looked up from germline, CDR1 is DFQATT and CDR2 is SNEGSKA (reference sequence). The CDR3 DNA reads TGCAGTGCCCGGGGGGATAAAACAGTATTTCAAGAGACCCAGTACTTC. The encoded protein is CSARGDKTVFQETQYF.

This chain joins TRBV20-1 and TRBJ2-1; D might be TRBD1 (5 bases). V gave up 3 bases and J gave up 8 bases, with 14 bases separating them. This CDR3 comprises 13 residues. Germline V gives CDR1 DFQATT, CDR2 SNEGSKA (reference sequence). Here the CDR3 reads CSARALRVDEQFF. Here the CDR3 DNA reads TGCAGTGCTAGGGCGCTCAGGGTTGATGAGCAGTTCTTC.

This chain uses TRBV6-6 with TRBJ1-4, with no clear D. V gave up 1 base and J gave up 7 bases, with 4 bases separating them. The V gene's germline CDR1 is MNHNY and CDR2 SVGAGI (reference sequence). The CDR3 covers 12 residues. The chain's CDR3 is CASSYWVEKLFF. The CDR3 DNA follows: TGTGCCAGCAGTTACTGGGTTGAAAAACTGTTTTTT.

The rearrangement links TRBV27 to TRBJ2-1; 7 bases line up with TRBD2. J was trimmed by 4 bases and V by 5 bases; bases with no gene match: 5. The CDR3 consists of 14 residues. Germline V lookup: CDR1 MNHEY, CDR2 SMNVEV (reference sequence). The CDR3 is CASSRRGDYNEQFF. The DNA for the CDR3 is TGTGCCAGCAGTCGTCGGGGGGATTACAATGAGCAGTTCTTC.

This rearrangement joins TRBV9 to TRBJ1-2, with D possibly TRBD1 on 6 matching bases. There are 14 residues in the CDR3. Trimming took off 0 bases at V and 4 bases at J, with 10 bases between the two ends. Per the germline V gene, CDR1 is SGDLS and CDR2 is YYNGEE. CDR3 in amino acids: CASSVDGTFYGYTF. The DNA for the CDR3 is TGTGCCAGCAGCGTAGATGGGACATTCTATGGCTACACCTTC. Combining the CDR3 with reference TRBV9 and TRBJ1-2 gives the whole variable domain DSGVTQTPKHLITATGQRVTLRCSPRSGDLSVYWYQQSLDQGLQFLIQYYNGEERAKGNILERFSAQQFPDLHSELNLSSLELGDSALYFCASSVDGTFYGYTFGSGTRLTVV.

The V gene is TRBV11-2, the J gene TRBJ2-3, with a possible D match to TRBD1 (5 bases). Trimming cost V 2 bases and J 3 bases, with 15 bases left between them. CDR1 and CDR2 from the germline V gene are SGHAT and FQNNGV. The CDR3 runs to 16 residues. The DNA for the CDR3 is TGTGCCAGCAGCTTAACATCCGGAGCAGGGACAGATACGCAGTATTTT. It translates to CASSLTSGAGTDTQYF.

This clonotype was counted once. The chain joins TRBV4-1 to TRBJ1-5; TRBD1 matches at 7 bases. V was clipped by 0 bases and J by 3 bases; unmatched bases: 14. The CDR3 runs to 19 residues. CDR1 is MGHRA and CDR2 is YSYEKL in the germline V gene. CDR3 DNA: TGCGCCAGCAGCCAAGATGGCCCCCCCGACAGGGCCCCCAATCAGCCCCAGCATTTT. Translated: CASSQDGPPDRAPNQPQHF.

This clonotype appeared a few times. The chain recombines TRBV15 with TRBJ2-7, with 8 bases identical to TRBD1. Losses at the gene ends were 1 base for V and 7 bases for J; bases not matched to a gene: 9. Germline CDR1 is LNHNV and CDR2 is YYDKDF (reference sequence). The CDR3 covers 15 residues. In DNA form, the CDR3 reads TGTGCCACCAGCAGAGGGGTAGGACAGGGAGAGGAGCAGTACTTC. It encodes CATSRGVGQGEEQYF.

In this sample, this clonotype turned up once. The junction departs from germline at one end; a sequencing error may be responsible. The chain uses TRBV7-7 and TRBJ2-5; D may match TRBD1 or TRBD2 (6 bases each). The germline CDR1 and CDR2 sequences are SSHAT and FNYEAQ (reference sequence). There are 13 residues in the CDR3. This chain's CDR3 is CASSKGGQETQYF. DNA for the CDR3: TGTGCTAGCAGTAAGGGGGGCCAAGAGACCCAGTACTTC. The full variable domain, in which reference TRBV7-7 and TRBJ2-5 provide the parts outside the CDR3, is GAGVSQSPRYKVTKRGQDVTLRCDPISSHATLYWYQQALGQGPEFLTYFNYEAQPDKSGLPSDRFSAERPEGSISTLTIQRTEQRDSAMYRCASSKGGQETQYFGPGTRLLVL.

This chain links TRBV5-1 with TRBJ2-3; 10 bases match TRBD2. Germline V lookup: CDR1 SGHRS, CDR2 YFSETQ. This CDR3 has 16 amino acids. With 0 bases clipped from V and 5 bases from J, the junction kept 6 bases outside the gene matches. Here the CDR3 DNA reads TGCGCCAGCAGCTTGGAGGTAGCGGGGGGATTAGATACGCAGTATTTT. The encoded protein is CASSLEVAGGLDTQYF.

This chain uses TRBV28 with TRBJ2-1; D may be TRBD1 (6 bases). V lost 3 bases to trimming and J lost 8 bases, with 14 bases between them. CDR3 size: 14 residues. CDR1 is MDHEN and CDR2 is SYDVKM in the germline V gene. The DNA of the CDR3 is TGTGCCAGCAGTTTGGGCGGACAGATGTATGAGCAGTTCTTC. This sequence encodes CASSLGGQMYEQFF.

The J gene is TRBJ2-1, the V gene TRBV12-3 or TRBV12-4, with 13 bases lining up with TRBD2. This CDR3 has 14 residues. Trimming removed 7 bases from V and 9 bases from J; junction bases left unmatched: 6. CDR3 DNA sequence: TGTGCCAGCACCGTCCGACTAGCGGGGGGTGAGCAGTTCTTC. Amino acid sequence: CASTVRLAGGEQFF.

The chain joins TRBV3-1 to TRBJ1-2; TRBD1 matches at 9 bases. The CDR3 consists of 15 residues. From germline, CDR1 is LGHDT and CDR2 YNNKEL (reference sequence). The junction had 6 bases not matched to a gene; V was cut back by 0 bases and J by 7 bases. CDR3 DNA: TGTGCCAGCAGCCAAGATGGGACAGGGTCGGCTGGCTACACCTTC. As protein: CASSQDGTGSAGYTF.